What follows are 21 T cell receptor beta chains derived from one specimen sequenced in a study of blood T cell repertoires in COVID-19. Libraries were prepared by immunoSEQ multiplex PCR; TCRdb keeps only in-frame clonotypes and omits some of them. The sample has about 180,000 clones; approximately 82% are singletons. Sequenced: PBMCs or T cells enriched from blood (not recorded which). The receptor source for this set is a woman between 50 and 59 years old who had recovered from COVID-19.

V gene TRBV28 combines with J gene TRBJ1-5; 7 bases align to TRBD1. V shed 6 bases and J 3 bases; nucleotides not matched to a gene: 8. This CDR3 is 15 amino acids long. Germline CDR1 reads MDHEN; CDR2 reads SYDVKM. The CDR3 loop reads CASSYRQGNNQPQHF. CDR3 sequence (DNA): TGTGCCAGCAGCTATAGACAGGGCAACAATCAGCCCCAGCATTTT.

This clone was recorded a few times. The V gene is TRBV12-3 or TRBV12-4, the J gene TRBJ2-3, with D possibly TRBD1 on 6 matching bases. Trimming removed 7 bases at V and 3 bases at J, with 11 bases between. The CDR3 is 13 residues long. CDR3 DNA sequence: TGTGCCAGCACTCGAGGGGGTACAGATACGCAGTATTTT. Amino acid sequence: CASTRGGTDTQYF.

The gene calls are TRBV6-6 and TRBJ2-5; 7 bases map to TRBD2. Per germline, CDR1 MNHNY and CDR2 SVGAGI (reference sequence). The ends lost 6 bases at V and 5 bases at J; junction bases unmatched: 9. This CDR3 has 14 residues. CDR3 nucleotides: TGTGCCAGCAGGGTGGCGGGAGTAGGTGAGACCCAGTACTTC. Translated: CASRVAGVGETQYF.

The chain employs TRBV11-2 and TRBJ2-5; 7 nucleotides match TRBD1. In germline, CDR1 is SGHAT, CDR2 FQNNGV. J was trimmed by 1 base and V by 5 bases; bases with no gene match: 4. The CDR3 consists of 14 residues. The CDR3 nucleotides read TGTGCCAGCAGCCCCAGGACAGGCCAAGAGACCCAGTACTTC. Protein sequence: CASSPRTGQETQYF.

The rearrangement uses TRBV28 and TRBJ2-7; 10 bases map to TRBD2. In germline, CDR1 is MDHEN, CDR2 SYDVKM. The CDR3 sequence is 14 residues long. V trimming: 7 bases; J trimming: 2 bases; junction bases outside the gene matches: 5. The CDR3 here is CASTTSGAPYEQYF. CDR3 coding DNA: TGTGCCAGCACCACTAGCGGGGCCCCCTACGAGCAGTACTTC.

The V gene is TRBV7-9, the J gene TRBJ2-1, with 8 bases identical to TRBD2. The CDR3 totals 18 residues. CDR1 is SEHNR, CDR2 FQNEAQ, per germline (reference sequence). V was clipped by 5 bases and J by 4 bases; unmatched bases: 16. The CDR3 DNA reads TGTGCCAGCAGCCCCCGGGGTAGCGGGGCCCGTGGATACAATGAGCAGTTCTTC. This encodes CASSPRGSGARGYNEQFF.

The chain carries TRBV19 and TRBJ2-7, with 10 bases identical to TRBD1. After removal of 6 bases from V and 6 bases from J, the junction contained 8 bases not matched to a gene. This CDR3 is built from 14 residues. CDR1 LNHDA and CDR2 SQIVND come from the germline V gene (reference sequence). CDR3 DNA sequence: TGTGCCAGTAGAAGGACAGGGGGAGGAGGCGAGCAGTACTTC. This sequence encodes CASRRTGGGGEQYF.

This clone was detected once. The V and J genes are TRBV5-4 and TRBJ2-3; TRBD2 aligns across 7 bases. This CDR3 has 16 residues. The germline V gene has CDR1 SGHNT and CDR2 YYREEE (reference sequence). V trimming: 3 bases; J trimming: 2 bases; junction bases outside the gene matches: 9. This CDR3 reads CASSWGGRGVTDTQYF. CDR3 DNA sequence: TGTGCCAGCAGCTGGGGGGGGAGGGGAGTCACAGATACGCAGTATTTT.

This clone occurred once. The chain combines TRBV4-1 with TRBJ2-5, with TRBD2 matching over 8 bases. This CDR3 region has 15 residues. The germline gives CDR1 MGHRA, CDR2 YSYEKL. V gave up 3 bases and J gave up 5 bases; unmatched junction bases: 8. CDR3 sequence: CASSQLFGRVETQYF. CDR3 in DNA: TGCGCCAGCAGCCAGTTATTCGGGAGGGTTGAGACCCAGTACTTC.

The CDR3 loop reads CAISAFEASGRSNEQFF. CDR3 sequence (DNA): TGTGCCATCAGTGCATTTGAGGCTAGCGGGAGGTCCAATGAGCAGTTCTTC. The chain couples TRBV10-3 to TRBJ2-1, with TRBD2 matching 11 bases. The CDR3 contains 17 residues. Germline V gene lookup returns CDR1 ENHRY and CDR2 SYGVKD. Trimming cost V 4 bases and J 6 bases; bases outside gene matches: 11.

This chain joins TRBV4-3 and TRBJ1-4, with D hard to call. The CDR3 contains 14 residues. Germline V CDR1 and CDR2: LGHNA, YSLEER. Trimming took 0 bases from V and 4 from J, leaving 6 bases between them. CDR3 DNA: TGCGCCAGCAGCCAAGATCGGTTTAATGAAAAACTGTTTTTT. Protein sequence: CASSQDRFNEKLFF.

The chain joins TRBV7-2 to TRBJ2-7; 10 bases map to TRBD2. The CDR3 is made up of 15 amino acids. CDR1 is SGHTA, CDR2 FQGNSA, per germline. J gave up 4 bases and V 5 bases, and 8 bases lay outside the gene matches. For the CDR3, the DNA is TGTGCCAGCAGCATTCGGACTAGCGGAGGTTACGAGCAGTACTTC. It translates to CASSIRTSGGYEQYF. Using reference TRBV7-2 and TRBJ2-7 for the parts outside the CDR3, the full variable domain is GAGVSQSPSNKVTEKGKDVELRCDPISGHTALYWYRQSLGQGLEFLIYFQGNSAPDKSGLPSDRFSAERTGGSVSTLTIQRTQQEDSAVYLCASSIRTSGGYEQYFGPGTRLTVT.

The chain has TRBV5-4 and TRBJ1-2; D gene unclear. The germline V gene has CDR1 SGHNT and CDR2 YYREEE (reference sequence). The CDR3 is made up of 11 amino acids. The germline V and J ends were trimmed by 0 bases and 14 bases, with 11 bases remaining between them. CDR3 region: CASSLVEVRTF. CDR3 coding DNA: TGTGCCAGCAGCTTGGTGGAGGTGAGGACCTTC.

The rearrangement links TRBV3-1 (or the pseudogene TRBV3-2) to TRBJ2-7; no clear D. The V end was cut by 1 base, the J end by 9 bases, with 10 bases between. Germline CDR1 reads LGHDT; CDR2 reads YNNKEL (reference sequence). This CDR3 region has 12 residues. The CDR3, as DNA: TGTGCCAGCAGCCAAGGAGGAGCTGCGCAGTACTTC. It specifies CASSQGGAAQYF.

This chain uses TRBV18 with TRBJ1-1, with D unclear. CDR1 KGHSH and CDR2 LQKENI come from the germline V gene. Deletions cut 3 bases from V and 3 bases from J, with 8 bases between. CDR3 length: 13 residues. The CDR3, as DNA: TGTGCCAGCTCACCCGGGGTTGACACTGAAGCTTTCTTT. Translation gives CASSPGVDTEAFF.

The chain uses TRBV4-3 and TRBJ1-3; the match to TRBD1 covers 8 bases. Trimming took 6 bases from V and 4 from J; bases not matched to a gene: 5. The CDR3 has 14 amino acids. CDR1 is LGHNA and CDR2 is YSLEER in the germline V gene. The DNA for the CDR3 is TGCGCCAGCAGTTCGGACAGGGAAGGAAACACCATATATTTT. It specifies CASSSDREGNTIYF.

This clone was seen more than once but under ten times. The DNA of the CDR3 is TGTGCCAGCTCACCGTCCGTGTATAATTCACCCCTCCACTTT. Translated, it gives CASSPSVYNSPLHF. The genes are TRBV18 and TRBJ1-6; unclear D gene. Between the trimmed V and J ends, which lost 3 bases and 4 bases, there was a span of 7 bases. Germline V gene lookup returns CDR1 KGHSH and CDR2 LQKENI. This CDR3 has 14 amino acids.

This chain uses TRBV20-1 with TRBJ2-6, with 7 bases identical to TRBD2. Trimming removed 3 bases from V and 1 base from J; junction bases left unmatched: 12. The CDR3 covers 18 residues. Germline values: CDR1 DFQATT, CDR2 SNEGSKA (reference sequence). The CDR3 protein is CSASSSGGSHSGANVLTF. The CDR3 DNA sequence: TGCAGTGCTAGTTCTTCTGGCGGGAGTCATTCTGGGGCCAACGTCCTGACTTTC.

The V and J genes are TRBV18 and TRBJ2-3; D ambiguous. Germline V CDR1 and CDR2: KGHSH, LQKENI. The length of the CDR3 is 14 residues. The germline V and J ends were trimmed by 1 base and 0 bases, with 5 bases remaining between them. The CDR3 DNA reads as TGTGCCAGCTCACCACTTTCTAGCACAGATACGCAGTATTTT. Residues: CASSPLSSTDTQYF.

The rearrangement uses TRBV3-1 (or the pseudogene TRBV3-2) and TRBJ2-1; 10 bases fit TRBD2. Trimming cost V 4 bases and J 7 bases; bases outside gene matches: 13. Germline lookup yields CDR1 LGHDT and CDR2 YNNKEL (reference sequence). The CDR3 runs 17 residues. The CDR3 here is CASSPLPLAGVGNEQFF. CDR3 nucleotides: TGTGCCAGCAGCCCTCTGCCTCTAGCGGGAGTCGGTAATGAGCAGTTCTTC.

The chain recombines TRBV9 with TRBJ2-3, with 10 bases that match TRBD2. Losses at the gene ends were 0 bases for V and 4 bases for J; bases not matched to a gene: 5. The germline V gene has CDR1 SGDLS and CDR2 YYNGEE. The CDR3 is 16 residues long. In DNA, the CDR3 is TGTGCCAGCAGCGTAGCGGCTAGCGGGAGATCAGATACGCAGTATTTT. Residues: CASSVAASGRSDTQYF.